The 18 T cell receptor beta chains below were found in one sample sequenced in a study of T cell responses to AZD1222 COVID-19 vaccine. Sequencing was performed with immunoSEQ multiplex PCR; in TCRdb, only in-frame clones are kept and a portion is missing. The repertoire holds about 48,000 clones, with 65% to 90% as singletons. The sample here was peripheral blood, taken 28 days after the second AZD1222 dose. These receptors were collected from an adult who received the AZD1222 COVID-19 vaccine.

V usage is TRBV7-2 and J usage is TRBJ1-1; 9 nucleotides line up with TRBD1. The CDR3 loop spans 17 amino acids. V was clipped by 6 bases and J by 0 bases; unmatched bases: 11. Germline CDR1 is SGHTA and CDR2 is FQGNSA. The CDR3 is CASSLNRGPDLNTEAFF. The CDR3 nucleotides read TGTGCCAGCAGTTTGAACAGGGGGCCCGACTTGAACACTGAAGCTTTCTTT.

The CDR3 DNA reads TGTGCCAGCAGCGTGGGGGACTACCTGGGCGGGGAGCTGTTTTTT. As protein: CASSVGDYLGGELFF. The V call is TRBV11-3, the J call TRBJ2-2; 7 positions match TRBD2. CDR3 length equals 15 residues. Germline loops: CDR1 SGHNT, CDR2 YENEEA. The V segment lost 5 bases and the J segment 7 bases; nucleotides outside the gene matches: 10.

The CDR3 is CASSFSAANEQFF. The CDR3 DNA reads TGTGCCAGCAGCTTCTCAGCGGCCAATGAGCAGTTCTTC. The V gene is TRBV7-9, the J gene TRBJ2-1, with D tentatively TRBD2 (5 bases). V lost 3 bases to trimming and J lost 6 bases, with 9 bases between them. The CDR3 has 13 residues. Per germline, CDR1 SEHNR and CDR2 FQNEAQ (reference sequence).

The V and J genes are TRBV9 and TRBJ1-1; D remains unclear. The CDR3 contains 15 residues. Looked up from germline, CDR1 is SGDLS and CDR2 is YYNGEE. V dropped 3 bases and J dropped 0 bases, with 12 bases sitting between them. The CDR3 nucleotides are TGTGCCAGCAGCGCCGGAGGCAGCGTGAACACTGAAGCTTTCTTT. This gives the protein CASSAGGSVNTEAFF.

The chain employs TRBV7-9 and TRBJ2-2; maybe TRBD1 (5 bases). The CDR3 length is 17 residues. From germline, CDR1 is SEHNR and CDR2 FQNEAQ (reference sequence). V gave up 0 bases and J gave up 2 bases, with 13 bases separating them. The DNA of the CDR3 is TGTGCCAGCAGCTTAGCACCAACAGGATTCAACACCGGGGAGCTGTTTTTT. This sequence encodes CASSLAPTGFNTGELFF.

V is TRBV19 and J is TRBJ2-2, with TRBD1 matching 7 bases. The length of the CDR3 is 14 residues. V trimming: 5 bases; J trimming: 6 bases; junction bases outside the gene matches: 6. Germline V lookup: CDR1 LNHDA, CDR2 SQIVND (reference sequence). The CDR3 reads CASSQGGAAGELFF. The CDR3 nucleotides read TGTGCCAGTAGTCAAGGGGGCGCCGCCGGGGAGCTGTTTTTT.

The chain recombines TRBV7-2 with TRBJ2-1, with D perhaps given as TRBD1 or TRBD2 (5 bases each). The CDR3 extends over 14 amino acids. CDR1 is SGHTA and CDR2 is FQGNSA in the germline V gene. V lost 5 bases, J lost 3 bases, and 11 bases lay in between. The CDR3 DNA reads as TGTGCCAGCAGCACCCCGGGACGCTACAATGAGCAGTTCTTC. It yields the protein CASSTPGRYNEQFF.

The chain has TRBV7-8 and TRBJ2-7; D remains unclear. Germline CDR1 is SGHVS and CDR2 is FQNEAQ. The CDR3 is made up of 15 amino acids. V gave up 1 base and J gave up 0 bases, with 10 bases separating them. The CDR3 loop reads CASSLGGLRSYEQYF. In DNA, the CDR3 is TGTGCCAGCAGCTTAGGGGGTCTCCGCTCCTACGAGCAGTACTTC.

CDR3 sequence: CASSLGGGRNQPQHF. The CDR3 nucleotides read TGCGCCAGCAGCTTGGGAGGGGGCCGCAATCAGCCCCAGCATTTT. The V and J genes are TRBV5-1 and TRBJ1-5; 7 bases are shared with TRBD1. Germline CDR1 and CDR2: SGHRS and YFSETQ. V was pared by 0 bases and J by 2 bases, with 2 bases of the junction left unmatched. This CDR3 has 15 residues.

V is TRBV4-2 and J is TRBJ2-3, with 11 nucleotides matching TRBD2. The V gene end was trimmed by 1 base and the J gene end by 2 bases; junction bases not matched to a gene: 2. Looked up from germline, CDR1 is LGHNA and CDR2 is YNFKEQ. CDR3 length: 16 residues. In DNA form, the CDR3 reads TGTGCCAGCAGCCAAGTGGGACTAGCGGCCACAGATACGCAGTATTTT. It specifies CASSQVGLAATDTQYF.

This chain links TRBV2 with TRBJ2-1; D gene uncertain. Between the trimmed V and J ends, which lost 6 bases and 8 bases, there was a span of 8 bases. The CDR3 is made up of 11 amino acids. Germline V gene lookup returns CDR1 SNHLY and CDR2 FYNNEI. The chain's CDR3 is CASSQRDEQFF. Here the CDR3 DNA reads TGTGCCAGCAGCCAAAGGGATGAGCAGTTCTTC.

The V call is TRBV7-9, the J call TRBJ1-2; D may be TRBD1 (5 bases). Germline CDR1 reads SEHNR; CDR2 reads FQNEAQ (reference sequence). This CDR3 has 14 amino acids. The V end lost 1 base, the J end lost 5 bases, and 11 bases lay between the germline ends. The CDR3 loop is CASSLEGQTYGYTF. The DNA for the CDR3 is TGTGCCAGCAGCTTAGAGGGGCAGACATATGGCTACACCTTC.

This clone has just a few counts. CDR3 amino acids: CASSFGQGGNSPLHF. In nucleotides, the CDR3 is TGCGCCAGCAGCTTCGGCCAGGGGGGAAATTCACCCCTCCACTTT. The chain joins TRBV5-1 to TRBJ1-6; 7 bases fit TRBD1. The germline V gene has CDR1 SGHRS and CDR2 YFSETQ. The CDR3 runs 15 residues. Trimming at V came to 2 bases and at J to 7 bases, leaving 6 bases not matched to a gene. The whole variable domain, filled in from reference TRBV5-1 and TRBJ1-6, reads KAGVTQTPRYLIKTRGQQVTLSCSPISGHRSVSWYQQTPGQGLQFLFEYFSETQRNKGNFPGRFSGRQFSNSRSEMNVSTLELGDSALYLCASSFGQGGNSPLHFGNGTRLTVT.

The chain is built from TRBV9 and TRBJ2-3; D uncertain. Germline V gene sequence: CDR1 SGDLS, CDR2 YYNGEE. This CDR3 has 12 residues. Trimming shortened V by 0 bases and J by 6 bases, and 5 bases separated the two germline ends. The CDR3 DNA follows: TGTGCCAGCAGCGTAGCAAGCGATACGCAGTATTTT. It is translated as CASSVASDTQYF.

This clone was picked up one time. The chain is built from TRBV5-1 and TRBJ1-1; D gene unclear. The CDR3 is 15 residues long. From germline, CDR1 is SGHRS and CDR2 YFSETQ. Between the trimmed V and J ends, which lost 6 bases and 1 base, there was a span of 16 bases. The chain's CDR3 is CASKRNIQSNTEAFF. As DNA, the CDR3 is TGCGCCAGCAAAAGGAATATACAGTCGAACACTGAAGCTTTCTTT. Based on the CDR3 plus reference TRBV5-1 and TRBJ1-1, the full variable domain is KAGVTQTPRYLIKTRGQQVTLSCSPISGHRSVSWYQQTPGQGLQFLFEYFSETQRNKGNFPGRFSGRQFSNSRSEMNVSTLELGDSALYLCASKRNIQSNTEAFFGQGTRLTVV.

The V and J genes are TRBV18 and TRBJ2-2; 8 nucleotides align to TRBD2. Germline CDR1 KGHSH, CDR2 LQKENI. The CDR3 has 17 amino acids. V gave up 3 bases and J gave up 0 bases; unmatched junction bases: 6. Here the CDR3 DNA reads TGTGCCAGCTCACCCGTGGTAGCGGGATCGAACACCGGGGAGCTGTTTTTT. This gives the protein CASSPVVAGSNTGELFF. The whole variable domain, filled in from reference TRBV18 and TRBJ2-2, reads NAGVMQNPRHLVRRRGQEARLRCSPMKGHSHVYWYRQLPEEGLKFMVYLQKENIIDESGMPKERFSAEFPKEGPSILRIQQVVRGDSAAYFCASSPVVAGSNTGELFFGEGSRLTVL.

This chain joins TRBV18 and TRBJ2-1; perhaps D is TRBD1 or TRBD2 (5 bases each). V dropped 3 bases and J dropped 8 bases, with 14 bases sitting between them. This CDR3 is 14 amino acids long. Germline V gives CDR1 KGHSH, CDR2 LQKENI. CDR3 in amino acids: CASSPSDRHDEQFF. CDR3 sequence (DNA): TGTGCCAGCTCACCTAGCGACAGACACGATGAGCAGTTCTTC.

This chain uses TRBV9 with TRBJ1-1; perhaps TRBD1 as D (6 bases). Germline V gene lookup returns CDR1 SGDLS and CDR2 YYNGEE. The CDR3 is 16 residues long. The V end lost 4 bases, the J end lost 4 bases, and 20 bases lay between the germline ends. DNA for the CDR3: TGTGCCAGCAGCTTGCAGGGGAGCCCACCCATCACTGAAGCTTTCTTT. Translated: CASSLQGSPPITEAFF. The complete variable domain, with remaining parts taken from reference TRBV9 and TRBJ1-1, reads DSGVTQTPKHLITATGQRVTLRCSPRSGDLSVYWYQQSLDQGLQFLIQYYNGEERAKGNILERFSAQQFPDLHSELNLSSLELGDSALYFCASSLQGSPPITEAFFGQGTRLTVV.